This T cell receptor beta chain was identified during a study of regulatory T cells in long-lasting Graves disease. General study findings and limits: Under persistent disease, TRBV28, TRBJ1-2 and TRBJ2-5 were used preferentially.

The ends were cut back, 7 bases at V and 1 base at J, with 10 bases in the middle. The CDR3 is 13 amino acids. The germline V gene encodes CDR1 MNHEY and CDR2 SVGAGI. Noted time point: newly diagnosed GD, antithyroid drugs for less than 3 months. PBMCs were the source of the RNA used for TCR sequencing. TCR beta libraries were built with iRepertoire HTBI primers and Arm-PCR of CDR3 regions. TCRdb analysed the multiplex PCR reads with MiXCR anew, one entry per CDR3 protein. The sample gives more than 300,000 distinct CDR3 sequences, 16% of which show up once; around 20% is in the top ten. This clonotype was counted at least ten times. Its antigen is still unknown. The same data also went into a second study, on T cells in Graves' hyperthyroidism and ophthalmopathy.

This receptor was taken from a woman aged 18-35 years with Graves disease. The material sequenced was peripheral blood mononuclear cells (PBMCs), taken at new diagnosis, from a patient treated with antithyroid drugs. V usage is TRBV6-5 and J usage is TRBJ1-2, with D hard to call. The CDR3 coding sequence is TGTGCCAGCAATTATGGAATTAACTATGGCTACACCTTC. Translation: CASNYGINYGYTF.